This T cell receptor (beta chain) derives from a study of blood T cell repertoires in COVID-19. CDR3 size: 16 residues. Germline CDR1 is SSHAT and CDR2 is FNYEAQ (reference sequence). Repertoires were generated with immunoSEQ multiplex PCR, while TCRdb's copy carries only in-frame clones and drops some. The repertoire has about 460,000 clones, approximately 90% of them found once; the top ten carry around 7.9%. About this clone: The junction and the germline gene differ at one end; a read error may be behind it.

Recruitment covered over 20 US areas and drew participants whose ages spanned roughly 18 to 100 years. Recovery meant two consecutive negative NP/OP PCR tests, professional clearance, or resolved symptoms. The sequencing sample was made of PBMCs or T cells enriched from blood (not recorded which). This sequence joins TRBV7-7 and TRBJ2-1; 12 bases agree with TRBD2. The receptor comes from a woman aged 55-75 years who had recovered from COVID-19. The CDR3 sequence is CASSFPTSGGYNEQFF. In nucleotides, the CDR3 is TGTGCTAGCAGCTTCCCGACTAGCGGGGGTTACAATGAGCAGTTCTTC.